These T cell receptor beta chains were read from a single sample in a study of CD8 T cells in ankylosing spondylitis. TCRdb re-called the 5' RACE reads through MiXCR, storing one row per CDR3 protein. The sample includes approximately 540,000 distinct CDR3 sequences, about an eighth seen only once; the top ten take almost 7%. The sample taken for sequencing was blood, either unsorted or a sorted T cell fraction (not recorded which). The receptors here all came from a male donor with ankylosing spondylitis. Both conserved end residues are trimmed from each CDR3. A D gene is named only where the DNA matches it firmly. The size entry is marked missing in some rows and otherwise reads once, few, many or a size class.

clone_size d_call v_call cdr3_aa
. . TRBV12-3/TRBV12-4 ASSFLRNTGELF
. . TRBV6-5 ASTRDGGEQF
. . TRBV5-1 ASSSNLRDTQY
. . TRBV20-1 SARDPRTANTGELF
. TRBD1 TRBV9 ASSGGTGGTEAF
. . TRBV20-1 SARDNSKSTDTQY
. . TRBV5-4 ASSVTLGLPSYNEQF
. TRBD1 TRBV20-1 SARPAGGTEAF
. . TRBV20-1 SAPRGPEGNTIY
once . TRBV12-3/TRBV12-4 ASSPRLNTEAF
many . TRBV7-9 ASSSTYSGAGAGELF
few TRBD1 TRBV12-3/TRBV12-4 ATRRGGGGVLISPLH
. . TRBV24-1 AVQKDTYNEQF
. TRBD2 TRBV2 ASRASGGPYNEQF
few TRBD2 TRBV12-3/TRBV12-4 ASSLLAGTDTQY
many TRBD1 TRBV15 ATSGGTGDNSPLH
. TRBD2 TRBV5-1 ASSPGLAGGPEDTQY
few TRBD1 TRBV3-1 ASSPGTGVGEQY
few . TRBV3-1 ASASGWSYEQY
few TRBD2 TRBV5-1 ASSLAPGLAGGVVNEQF
few . TRBV4-1 ASSRGVGTIPSDEQF
. TRBD2 TRBV7-9 ASSPLVAGDGQETQY
few . TRBV2 ASSSLVSNYEQY
. TRBD1 TRBV4-2 ASSQTDRAAKNIQY
few . TRBV11-2 ASNPIGQGNTGELF
few . TRBV14 ASRRLGGDNEQF
. TRBD1 TRBV5-1 ASTVSVQDRGREF
few TRBD1 TRBV5-1 ASTQDRVGEAF
many . TRBV5-6 ASSPDRLDTGELF
. . TRBV6-5 ASSYSTEGTDTQY
. TRBD1 TRBV7-2 ASSLVAGGMDGYT
many TRBD2 TRBV24-1 ATSSFAGGGDTQY
many TRBD1 TRBV6-5 ASSYRGREAF
. TRBD2 TRBV11-2 ASSLLREGLETQY
many . TRBV9 ASSPRLDQPQH
. . TRBV6-5 ASSYSGLALYNEQF
many TRBD2 TRBV11-1 ASSLPPRLAGERNEQF
many . TRBV3-1 ASSRAMSTEAF
few . TRBV19 ASSVTGSGLSNQPQH
few . TRBV5-1 ASSLEVAADTQY
. . TRBV2 ASSDPGNYGYT
few . TRBV24-1 ATSDDSAYQETQY
few . TRBV12-3/TRBV12-4 ASSFGSLQYEQY